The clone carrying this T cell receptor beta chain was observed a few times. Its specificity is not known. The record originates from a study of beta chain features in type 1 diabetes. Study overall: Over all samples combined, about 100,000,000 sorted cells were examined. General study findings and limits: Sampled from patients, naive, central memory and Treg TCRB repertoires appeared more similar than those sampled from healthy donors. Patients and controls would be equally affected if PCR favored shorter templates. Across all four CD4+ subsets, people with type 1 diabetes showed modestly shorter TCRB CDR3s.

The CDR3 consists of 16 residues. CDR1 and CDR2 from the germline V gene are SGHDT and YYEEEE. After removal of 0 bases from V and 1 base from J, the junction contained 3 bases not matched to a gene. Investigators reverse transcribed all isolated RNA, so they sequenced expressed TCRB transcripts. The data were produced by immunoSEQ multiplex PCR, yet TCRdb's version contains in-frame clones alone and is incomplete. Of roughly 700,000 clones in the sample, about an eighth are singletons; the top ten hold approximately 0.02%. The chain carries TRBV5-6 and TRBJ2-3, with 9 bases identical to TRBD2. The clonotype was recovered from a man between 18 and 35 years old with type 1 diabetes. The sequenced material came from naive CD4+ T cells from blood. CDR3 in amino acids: CASSLGLAVGTDTQYF. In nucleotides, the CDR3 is TGTGCCAGCAGCTTGGGACTAGCGGTTGGCACAGATACGCAGTATTTT.